This TCR beta chain is drawn from a study of Ad26.COV2.S vaccination and SARS-CoV-2 variants. Only a few counts were recorded for this clone. Stated treatment: over 15 received Ad26.COV2.S at low or high dose, single or two shots; about 5 received placebo; per-sample allocation not given. Sampling happened 63 days after the first vaccine or placebo injection. Spike of the Wuhan-strain SARS-CoV-2 was expressed by an Ad26 vector, which formed the vaccine. The germline V and J ends were trimmed by 2 bases and 4 bases, with 8 bases remaining between them. The CDR3 is made up of 13 amino acids. Germline loops: CDR1 ENHRY, CDR2 SYGVKD. The repertoire was sequenced with immunoSEQ multiplex PCR; TCRdb's copy has only in-frame clones and lacks some. The sample yields roughly 680,000 clones, more than 70% seen once.

The chain couples TRBV10-3 to TRBJ1-1; TRBD1 is a possible D gene (6 bases). The clonotype originates from a person between 18 and 65 years old who received the Ad26.COV2.S COVID-19 vaccine or a placebo. Sequencing used peripheral blood, obtained in a trial of Ad26.COV2.S vaccine versus placebo. The chain's CDR3 is CAISEDRPTEAFF. The CDR3 DNA reads as TGTGCCATCAGTGAGGACAGGCCCACTGAAGCTTTCTTT.